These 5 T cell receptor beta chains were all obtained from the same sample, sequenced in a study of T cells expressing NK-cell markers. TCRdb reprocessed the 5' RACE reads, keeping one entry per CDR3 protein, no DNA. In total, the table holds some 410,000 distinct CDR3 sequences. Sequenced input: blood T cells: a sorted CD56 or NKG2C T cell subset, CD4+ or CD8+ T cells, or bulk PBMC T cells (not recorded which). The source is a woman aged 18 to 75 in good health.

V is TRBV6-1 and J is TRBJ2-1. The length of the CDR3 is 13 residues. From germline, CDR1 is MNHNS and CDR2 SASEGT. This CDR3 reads CASSEFADNEQFF.

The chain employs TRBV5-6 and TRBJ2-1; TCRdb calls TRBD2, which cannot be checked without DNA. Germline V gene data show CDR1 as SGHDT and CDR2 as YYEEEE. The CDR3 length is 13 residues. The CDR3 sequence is CASSQPSVNEQFF. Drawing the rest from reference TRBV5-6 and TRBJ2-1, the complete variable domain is DAGVTQSPTHLIKTRGQQVTLRCSPKSGHDTVSWYQQALGQGPQFIFQYYEEEERQRGNFPDRFSGHQFPNYSSELNVNALLLGDSALYLCASSQPSVNEQFFGPGTRLTVL.

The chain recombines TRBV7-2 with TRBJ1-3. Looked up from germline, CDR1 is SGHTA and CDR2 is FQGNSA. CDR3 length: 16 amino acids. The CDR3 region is CASSLGSRWKENTIYF.

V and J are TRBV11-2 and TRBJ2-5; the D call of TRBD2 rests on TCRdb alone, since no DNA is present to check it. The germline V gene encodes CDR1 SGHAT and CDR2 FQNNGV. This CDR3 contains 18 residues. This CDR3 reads CASSSRPLYRAPQETQYF.

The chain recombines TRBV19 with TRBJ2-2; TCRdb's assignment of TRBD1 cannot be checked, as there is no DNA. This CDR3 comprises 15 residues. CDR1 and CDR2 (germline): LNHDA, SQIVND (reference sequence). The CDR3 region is CASSGQPLGAGELFF.